This T cell receptor beta chain was sequenced during a study of T cells in Graves' hyperthyroidism and ophthalmopathy. Orbital computed tomography and thyroid ultrasound, together with serum TRAb and thyroxine and clinical symptoms, were used for diagnoses. Per the germline V gene, CDR1 is SGHRS and CDR2 is YFSETQ. Trimming stripped 5 bases from V and 7 bases from J, with 12 bases between. CDR3 length equals 13 residues. Amplified TCR beta CDR3 regions came from RNA transcripts. First-round RT-PCR with HTBI primers amplified the TCR CDR3 region. TCRdb reprocessed the multiplex PCR reads with MiXCR, giving one entry per CDR3 protein. The table shows 450,000 to 700,000 distinct CDR3 sequences, with just over 45% occurring only once.

The TCR comes from a young woman with Graves' hyperthyroidism. V and J are TRBV5-1 and TRBJ2-2, with D maybe TRBD2 (6 bases). The sequencing sample was made of peripheral blood or thyroid tissue (not recorded which). The CDR3 loop reads CASRGGRHGELFF. In DNA form, the CDR3 reads TGCGCCAGCAGGGGGGGACGGCACGGGGAGCTGTTTTTT.